The clone carrying this TCR beta chain was counted ten times or more. This sample was included in a study of T cells in Graves' hyperthyroidism and ophthalmopathy. Researchers defined stable Graves' hyperthyroidism as no ophthalmopathy progression within 18 months. Authors of the study amplified TCR beta CDR3 regions from RNA transcripts. TCR CDR3 underwent first-round RT-PCR with the HTBI primer set. TCRdb recomputed calls from the multiplex PCR reads with MiXCR, one row per CDR3 protein. The sample consists of some 700,000 distinct CDR3 sequences, around a sixth of them appearing once. The material sequenced was blood. The TCR comes from a man in his fifties with Graves' hyperthyroidism.

The CDR3 region is CASSLLGGGLNEQFF. The CDR3 DNA reads TGTGCCAGCAGTTTACTGGGAGGGGGACTCAATGAGCAGTTCTTC. This chain links TRBV27 with TRBJ2-1; D is perhaps TRBD2 (7 bases). Germline V gives CDR1 MNHEY, CDR2 SMNVEV (reference sequence). This CDR3 is 15 amino acids long. Trimming removed 2 bases from V and 6 bases from J, with 14 bases in between.